These 28 T cell receptor beta chains were sequenced from one sample in a study of early T cells in non-severe SARS-CoV-2 infection. TCRdb recomputed calls from the 5' RACE reads with MiXCR, one row per CDR3 protein. The sample comprises 63,000 or so distinct CDR3 sequences, roughly an eighth of which are singletons, and 4.5% to 7% rests with the top ten. This specimen was whole blood, taken at baseline. All receptors come from an adult who was a healthcare worker with PCR-confirmed SARS-CoV-2 infection or an uninfected control (not recorded which).

This clonotype was seen ten or more times. The chain combines TRBV7-6 with TRBJ2-1; 10 positions match TRBD2. J was trimmed by 3 bases and V by 1 base; bases with no gene match: 0. Germline values: CDR1 SGHVS, CDR2 FNYEAQ. This CDR3 is built from 15 residues. The CDR3 loop reads CASSLGTSGYNEQFF. As DNA, the CDR3 is TGTGCCAGCAGCTTAGGGACTAGCGGCTACAATGAGCAGTTCTTC.

This clonotype has ten or more counts. The V and J genes are TRBV7-2 and TRBJ2-3, with 10 bases aligning to TRBD2. The CDR3 sequence is 15 residues long. Per germline, CDR1 SGHTA and CDR2 FQGNSA. V lost 5 bases to trimming and J lost 4 bases; unmatched junction nucleotides: 6. CDR3 in amino acids: CASSPAGGPSDTQYF. In nucleotides, the CDR3 is TGTGCCAGCAGCCCAGCGGGAGGGCCTTCAGATACGCAGTATTTT.

V gene TRBV7-8 combines with J gene TRBJ2-7; possibly TRBD1 for D (6 bases). CDR1 is SGHVS and CDR2 is FQNEAQ in the germline V gene. There are 17 residues in the CDR3. With 5 bases removed from V and 2 bases from J, the gap between germline ends came to 22 bases. This CDR3 reads CASSRTGTSSPTYEQYF. Here the CDR3 DNA reads TGTGCCAGCAGCAGGACCGGGACAAGCAGCCCCACCTACGAGCAGTACTTC.

This clonotype appeared many times. This chain uses TRBV29-1 with TRBJ2-1, with D hard to call. Germline CDR1 is SQVTM and CDR2 is ANQGSEA. This CDR3 has 11 amino acids. V lost 2 bases and J 7 bases, leaving 6 bases between the germline ends. CDR3 coding DNA: TGCAGCGTTGAAACGCGGAATGAGCAGTTCTTC. It is translated as CSVETRNEQFF.

This clonotype has only a few counts. The J gene is TRBJ1-1, the V gene TRBV29-1; tentative D call: TRBD1 (5 bases). Germline V gene data show CDR1 as SQVTM and CDR2 as ANQGSEA. There are 13 residues in the CDR3. V lost 8 bases to trimming and J lost 0 bases, with 13 bases between them. CDR3 sequence: CSPKQVMNTEAFF. The CDR3, as DNA: TGCAGCCCTAAACAGGTCATGAACACTGAAGCTTTCTTT.

V is TRBV29-1 and J is TRBJ2-7, with TRBD1 matching over 9 bases. V lost 7 bases and J lost 1; bases outside the gene matches: 5. Germline V gene lookup returns CDR1 SQVTM and CDR2 ANQGSEA. CDR3 size: 13 residues. This chain's CDR3 is CSARQGGSYEQYF. The CDR3 DNA sequence: TGCAGCGCGAGACAGGGGGGATCCTACGAGCAGTACTTC.

This chain joins TRBV27 and TRBJ1-6; D is possibly TRBD1 (5 bases). The length of the CDR3 is 14 residues. Trimming left V 3 bases short and J 6 bases short, with 9 bases between. CDR1 and CDR2 from the germline V gene are MNHEY and SMNVEV (reference sequence). In DNA, the CDR3 is TGTGCCAGCAGTTTCCAGGGTGTTAATTCACCCCTCCACTTT. Translated, it gives CASSFQGVNSPLHF.

This clonotype was counted between two and nine times. The chain recombines TRBV7-2 with TRBJ1-2, with D unclear. The germline gives CDR1 SGHTA, CDR2 FQGNSA. Trimming left V 2 bases short and J 1 base short, with 20 bases between. The CDR3 has 18 amino acids. This CDR3 reads CASSLLGRRPLLNYGYTF. CDR3 DNA sequence: TGTGCCAGCAGCTTATTAGGGCGCCGACCCTTGCTTAACTATGGCTACACCTTC. The full variable domain, rest sourced from reference TRBV7-2 and TRBJ1-2, is GAGVSQSPSNKVTEKGKDVELRCDPISGHTALYWYRQSLGQGLEFLIYFQGNSAPDKSGLPSDRFSAERTGGSVSTLTIQRTQQEDSAVYLCASSLLGRRPLLNYGYTFGSGTRLTVV.

This clonotype came up many times. The chain is built from TRBV20-1 and TRBJ2-7, with D uncertain. The V gene's germline CDR1 is DFQATT and CDR2 SNEGSKA (reference sequence). Trimming left V 0 bases short and J 3 bases short, with 21 bases between. The CDR3 has 17 amino acids. This CDR3 is CSARDQSRSITYYEQYF. The DNA for the CDR3 is TGCAGTGCTAGAGATCAGTCACGGAGCATTACTTACTACGAGCAGTACTTC.

A word on this clonotype: An end of the junction differs from the germline gene, which may be a read error. This sequence joins TRBV29-1 and TRBJ2-7; D remains ambiguous. Germline V lookup: CDR1 SQVTM, CDR2 ANQGSEA. CDR3 size: 10 residues. The CDR3 nucleotides are TGCAGCGCTCCCTCCCACGAGCAGTACTTC. It yields the protein CSAPSHEQYF.

This clonotype was counted between two and nine times. This chain links TRBV6-6 with TRBJ2-7, with D unresolved. Trimming took off 6 bases at V and 2 bases at J, with 17 bases between the two ends. The CDR3 length is 15 residues. CDR1 and CDR2 from the germline V gene are MNHNY and SVGAGI (reference sequence). In DNA form, the CDR3 reads TGTGCCAGCAGCCGGACGTACGAACTAACCTACGAGCAGTACTTC. It specifies CASSRTYELTYEQYF.

V usage is TRBV6-4 and J usage is TRBJ2-1; TRBD2 aligns across 12 bases. The CDR3 covers 19 residues. Losses at the gene ends were 3 bases for V and 7 bases for J; bases not matched to a gene: 16. Germline values: CDR1 MRHNA, CDR2 SNTAGT. CDR3 DNA sequence: TGTGCCAGCAGTGAGTCCCCTCTAGCGGGAGGGCGAATGAGGAATGAGCAGTTCTTC. Its protein product is CASSESPLAGGRMRNEQFF.

This chain links TRBV5-6 with TRBJ2-7; 11 bases map to TRBD2. Per the germline V gene, CDR1 is SGHDT and CDR2 is YYEEEE. V dropped 3 bases and J dropped 3; count of bases not matched to a gene: 14. CDR3 size: 18 residues. The CDR3 reads CASSSTRLAGKSNYEQYF. CDR3 nucleotides: TGTGCCAGCAGCTCGACCCGACTAGCGGGAAAGTCAAACTACGAGCAGTACTTC.

V and J are TRBV7-9 and TRBJ1-5; 9 bases are shared with TRBD1. The CDR3 contains 16 residues. CDR1 is SEHNR and CDR2 is FQNEAQ in the germline V gene (reference sequence). V gave up 5 bases and J gave up 5 bases; unmatched junction bases: 10. In nucleotides, the CDR3 is TGTGCCAGCAGCGCACCTGCCGGGACAGGGTATCAGCCCCAGCATTTT. Its translation: CASSAPAGTGYQPQHF.

This clonotype occurred a few times. V usage is TRBV19 and J usage is TRBJ2-7; 9 bases are a match to TRBD1. The length of the CDR3 is 13 residues. CDR1 is LNHDA, CDR2 SQIVND, per germline (reference sequence). With V trimmed by 6 bases and J by 6 bases, 6 bases remained unmatched. CDR3 protein: CASRPGQGSEQYF. CDR3 DNA sequence: TGTGCCAGTAGGCCGGGACAGGGCAGCGAGCAGTACTTC.

The chain is built from TRBV20-1 and TRBJ1-2; TRBD1 agrees at 8 bases. Unmatched junction bases numbered 14, after V lost 0 bases and J lost 8 bases. CDR1 and CDR2 from the germline V gene are DFQATT and SNEGSKA (reference sequence). The CDR3 has 16 amino acids. The CDR3: CSARDPAGGESYGYTF. The CDR3 bases are TGCAGTGCTAGAGATCCCGCAGGGGGCGAATCCTACGGCTACACCTTC.

The table lists this clonotype with many counts. The chain links TRBV25-1 to TRBJ2-2; D perhaps matches TRBD2 (5 bases). Trimming pared 6 bases from V and 6 bases from J, leaving 5 bases between. Looked up from germline, CDR1 is MGHDK and CDR2 is SYGVNS. The CDR3 totals 11 residues. CDR3 in DNA: TGTGCCAGCAGGAGGGCCGGGGAGCTGTTTTTT. Translating it yields CASRRAGELFF.

This clonotype was detected only a few times. The chain joins TRBV6-6 to TRBJ2-5, with D tentatively TRBD2 (7 bases). The length of the CDR3 is 15 residues. Germline V gene data show CDR1 as MNHNY and CDR2 as SVGAGI (reference sequence). Trimming took off 2 bases at V and 0 bases at J, with 10 bases between the two ends. This chain's CDR3 is CASSYGGGHQETQYF. Written as DNA, the CDR3 is TGTGCCAGCAGTTACGGGGGGGGGCACCAAGAGACCCAGTACTTC.

In its sample, this clonotype was seen a few times. The gene calls are TRBV12-3 or TRBV12-4 and TRBJ1-1; D might be TRBD1 (5 bases). The CDR3 consists of 16 residues. Between the trimmed V and J ends, which lost 5 bases and 1 base, there was a span of 17 bases. CDR3 in amino acids: CASSPPKGRGNTEAFF. As DNA, the CDR3 is TGTGCCAGCAGTCCCCCAAAGGGACGGGGGAACACTGAAGCTTTCTTT.

The table lists this clonotype with a few counts. The genes are TRBV3-1 and TRBJ1-5; no firm D call. This CDR3 region has 13 residues. Between the trimmed V and J ends, which lost 5 bases and 3 bases, there was a span of 8 bases. From germline, CDR1 is LGHDT and CDR2 YNNKEL (reference sequence). The CDR3 loop is CASSTTINQPQHF. CDR3 nucleotides: TGTGCCAGCAGCACCACCATCAATCAGCCCCAGCATTTT.

The chain joins TRBV2 to TRBJ1-5; D remains unclear. V was shortened by 7 bases and J by 9 bases, with 16 bases between the two germline ends. CDR1 is SNHLY, CDR2 FYNNEI, per germline. This CDR3 region has 13 residues. CDR3 nucleotides: TGTGCCAGCACTGAGGCTACAGCTCGGCCCCAGCATTTT. Residues: CASTEATARPQHF.

This clonotype was recorded many times. V usage is TRBV6-1 and J usage is TRBJ2-1, with 7 nucleotides matching TRBD1. Trimming removed 6 bases from V and 2 bases from J; junction bases left unmatched: 7. CDR1 and CDR2 (germline): MNHNS, SASEGT. The CDR3 totals 15 residues. CDR3 nucleotide sequence: TGTGCCAGCAGCGAGCGAGGGGGCGCCTACAATGAGCAGTTCTTC. It is translated as CASSERGGAYNEQFF.

This clonotype occurred a few times. The gene calls are TRBV21-1 and TRBJ1-5. TRBV21-1 is assigned pseudogene status. CDR3 length: 9 residues. CDR3 in DNA: TGTGCCGGCGGACAGCCCCAGCATTTT. Residues: CAGGQPQHF.

The chain employs TRBV6-6 and TRBJ2-7; D not certain. V lost 2 bases and J lost 6, with 11 bases in between. The CDR3 is made up of 13 amino acids. CDR1 and CDR2 from the germline V gene are MNHNY and SVGAGI (reference sequence). CDR3 amino acids: CASSYPVVSEQYF. The DNA for the CDR3 is TGTGCCAGCAGTTACCCAGTAGTCTCCGAGCAGTACTTC.

In its sample, this clonotype was seen many times. The V and J genes are TRBV20-1 and TRBJ1-2; the D is unclear. The CDR3 extends over 14 amino acids. CDR1 DFQATT and CDR2 SNEGSKA come from the germline V gene (reference sequence). Trimming removed 4 bases from V and 3 bases from J, with 15 bases in between. CDR3 sequence (DNA): TGCAGTGCTAACCGCCCGGGGTTAGACTATGGCTACACCTTC. Protein product: CSANRPGLDYGYTF.

This clonotype occurred many times. The rearrangement joins TRBV20-1 to TRBJ2-7, with D perhaps TRBD1 (5 bases). Trimming took 0 bases from V and 6 from J, leaving 9 bases between them. The CDR3 spans 12 residues. Germline values: CDR1 DFQATT, CDR2 SNEGSKA (reference sequence). CDR3 DNA sequence: TGCAGTGCTAGAGAAGGGGAACGCGAGCAGTACTTC. Amino acids: CSAREGEREQYF.

This clonotype has only a few counts. This chain links TRBV3-2 with TRBJ2-2; TRBD1 is taken as the D call from the table, unchecked against the DNA. TRBV3-2 constitutes a pseudogene. The CDR3 is made up of 16 amino acids. CDR3 sequence reads: CASRPTGGGNTGELFF. CDR3 nucleotide sequence: TGTGCCAGCAGGCCAACAGGGGGAGGGAACACCGGGGAGCTGTTTTTT.

This clonotype was recorded at least ten times. The CDR3 sequence is CASSVAWAGPSPLHF. For the CDR3, the DNA is TGTGCCAGCAGCGTAGCTTGGGCGGGACCGTCACCCCTCCACTTT. The rearrangement joins TRBV9 to TRBJ1-6; a possible D gene is TRBD1 (5 bases). V lost 0 bases and J lost 10, with 14 bases in between. The CDR3 has 15 residues. Germline CDR1 is SGDLS and CDR2 is YYNGEE.